This T cell receptor (beta chain) was obtained from a study of molecular identifiers for immune sequencing clone quantification. Looking at the study overall: Sequencing covered four of five parts into which replicate RNA from about 20,000 or 100,000 naive CD8 cells was split.

Trimming at V came to 4 bases and at J to 2 bases, leaving 4 bases not matched to a gene. The CDR3 runs 14 residues. In germline, CDR1 is SGHRS, CDR2 YFSETQ. TCRdb re-derived calls from the PCR reads in MiXCR, one entry per CDR3 protein. The sample comprises 8,300 or so distinct CDR3 sequences, roughly 30% of which are singletons, and 7% rests with the top ten. The source is a human donor in good health. Some libraries in this study had Jurkat cell RNA spiked in. The V and J genes are TRBV5-1 and TRBJ2-3, with 7 bases fitting TRBD1. The sequenced sample consisted of naive CD8+ T cells from blood, with Jurkat cell RNA spiked in. As to subset: FACS-sorted CD8+CD4-CCR7+CD45RA+ naive T cells. DNA of the CDR3: TGCGCCAGCAGCCCGGGACAGACCACAGATACGCAGTATTTT. Amino acid sequence: CASSPGQTTDTQYF.